The clone carrying this TCR beta chain was seen more than once but under ten times. The antigen is unknown. CDR3 length: 13 residues. Germline-derived CDR1 and CDR2 are SGDLS and YYNGEE. V was shortened by 0 bases and J by 6 bases, with 9 bases between the two germline ends. This sample is part of a study of cytotoxic CD8 clonotypes in ibrutinib-treated CLL. Study results and limitations: Clonotypes that were public were uncommon, and they contracted or stayed stable on treatment. Sampling time points were not equivalent between sustained-remission and progressing patients.

Some clones are missing from TCRdb's copy, which holds only in-frame ones; the method was immunoSEQ multiplex PCR. Here the sample spans around 330,000 clones, roughly two thirds being singletons. The sample was PBMCs, taken after 36 months of ibrutinib treatment. J is TRBJ1-1 and V is TRBV9; no reliable D call. This TCR came from a human donor with chronic lymphocytic leukemia. The CDR3 DNA reads TGTGCCAGCAGCGTAGCCTTGGACTCTGAAGCTTTCTTT. Residues: CASSVALDSEAFF.